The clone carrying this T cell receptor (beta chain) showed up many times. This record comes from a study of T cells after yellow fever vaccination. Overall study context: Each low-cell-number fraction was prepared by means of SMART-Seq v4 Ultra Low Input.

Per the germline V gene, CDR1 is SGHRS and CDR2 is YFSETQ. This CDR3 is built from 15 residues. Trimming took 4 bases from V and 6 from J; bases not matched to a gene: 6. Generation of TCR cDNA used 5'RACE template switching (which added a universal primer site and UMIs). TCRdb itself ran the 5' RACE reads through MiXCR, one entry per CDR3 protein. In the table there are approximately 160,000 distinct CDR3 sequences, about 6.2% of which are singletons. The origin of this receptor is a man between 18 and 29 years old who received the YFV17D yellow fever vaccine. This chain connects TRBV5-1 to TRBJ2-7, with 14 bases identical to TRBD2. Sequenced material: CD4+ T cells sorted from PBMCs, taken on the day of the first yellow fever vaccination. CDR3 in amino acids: CASSLTSGGAGEQYF. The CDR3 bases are TGCGCCAGCAGCCTGACTAGCGGGGGGGCCGGCGAGCAGTACTTC.